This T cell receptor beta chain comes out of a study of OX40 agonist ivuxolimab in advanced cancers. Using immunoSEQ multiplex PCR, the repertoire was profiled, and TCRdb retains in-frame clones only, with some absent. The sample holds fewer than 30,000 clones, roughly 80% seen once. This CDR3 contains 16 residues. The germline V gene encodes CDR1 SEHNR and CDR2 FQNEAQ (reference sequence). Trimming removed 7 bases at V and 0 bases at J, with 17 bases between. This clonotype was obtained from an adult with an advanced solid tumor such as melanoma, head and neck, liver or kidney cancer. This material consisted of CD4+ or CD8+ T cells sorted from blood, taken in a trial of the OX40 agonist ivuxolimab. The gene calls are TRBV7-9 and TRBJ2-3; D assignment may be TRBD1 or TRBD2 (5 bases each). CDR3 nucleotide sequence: TGTGCCAGCAACCTAGCCCGGGACGTTAGCACAGATACGCAGTATTTT. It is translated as CASNLARDVSTDTQYF. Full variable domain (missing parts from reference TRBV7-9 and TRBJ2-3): DTGVSQNPRHKITKRGQNVTFRCDPISEHNRLYWYRQTLGQGPEFLTYFQNEAQLEKSRLLSDRFSAERPKGSFSTLEIQRTEQGDSAMYLCASNLARDVSTDTQYFGPGTRLTVL.